The 20 T cell receptor beta chains in this list originate from one sample, sequenced in a study of blood T cell repertoires in COVID-19. The method was immunoSEQ multiplex PCR; TCRdb's version includes in-frame clones alone and lacks a portion of them. The table has about 160,000 clones, 87% seen once. The specimen sequenced was PBMCs or T cells enriched from blood (not recorded which). Receptors were obtained from a woman aged 40 to 49 who had been exposed to COVID-19.

In the case of this clone: At one end the junction does not follow the germline gene, possibly because of a read error. This chain links TRBV28 with TRBJ1-2; D is unclear. Germline V gene lookup returns CDR1 MDHEN and CDR2 SYDVKM. The CDR3 runs 11 residues. In nucleotides, the CDR3 is TGTGCCGGCAGTGCGGACTATGGCTACACCTTC. Its translation: CAGSADYGYTF.

The CDR3: CASSTTGEYEQYF. The CDR3 nucleotides read TGTGCCAGTAGTACGACAGGGGAATACGAGCAGTACTTC. The gene calls are TRBV19 and TRBJ2-7; 8 bases match TRBD1. The CDR3 runs to 13 residues. The ends lost 4 bases at V and 4 bases at J; junction bases unmatched: 3. The germline gives CDR1 LNHDA, CDR2 SQIVND (reference sequence).

This sequence joins TRBV9 and TRBJ1-2; 8 nucleotides agree with TRBD1. After removal of 3 bases from V and 3 bases from J, the junction contained 4 bases not matched to a gene. Per the germline V gene, CDR1 is SGDLS and CDR2 is YYNGEE. This CDR3 is built from 14 residues. The CDR3 here is CASSGQGLYYGYTF. The CDR3 nucleotides are TGTGCCAGCAGCGGACAGGGGCTTTACTATGGCTACACCTTC.

This chain links TRBV6-5 with TRBJ2-7, with 11 bases fitting TRBD2. J was trimmed by 4 bases and V by 6 bases; bases with no gene match: 5. Germline assignment: CDR1 MNHEY and CDR2 SVGAGI. CDR3 length: 14 amino acids. The CDR3 DNA is TGTGCCAGCAGCGCTACTAGCGGGAGTTACGAGCAGTACTTC. Translated, it gives CASSATSGSYEQYF.

The chain joins TRBV5-5 to TRBJ1-2, with 7 positions matching TRBD1. Unmatched junction bases numbered 8, after V lost 4 bases and J lost 2 bases. Germline CDR1 is SGHKS and CDR2 is YYEKEE (reference sequence). CDR3 length equals 15 residues. For the CDR3, the DNA is TGTGCCAGCAGCACCAACCCGGGACAGAACTATGGCTACACCTTC. Its protein is CASSTNPGQNYGYTF.

The chain employs TRBV6-2 or TRBV6-3 and TRBJ2-7; 13 bases agree with TRBD2. The CDR3 runs to 20 residues. Germline V gene sequence: CDR1 MNHEY, CDR2 SVGEGT. Unmatched junction bases numbered 11, after V lost 0 bases and J lost 0 bases. The CDR3 DNA sequence: TGTGCCAGCAGTTACTCCCCGACTAGCGGGGGGATACCGAACTCCTACGAGCAGTACTTC. It is translated as CASSYSPTSGGIPNSYEQYF.

This clone is a singleton in its sample. The chain combines TRBV12-3 or TRBV12-4 with TRBJ2-4, with 10 bases aligning to TRBD1. Trimming cost V 5 bases and J 16 bases; bases outside gene matches: 8. The CDR3 runs to 12 residues. Written as DNA, the CDR3 is TGTGCCAGCAGTCCGGGGGACAGGGGAGTTTACTTC. Translation: CASSPGDRGVYF.

The chain joins TRBV28 to TRBJ1-1, with 9 nucleotides matching TRBD1. CDR1 is MDHEN and CDR2 is SYDVKM in the germline V gene. V was pared by 8 bases and J by 0 bases, with 10 bases of the junction left unmatched. CDR3 length: 16 residues. CDR3 in amino acids: CASLFRDRAMNTEAFF. The CDR3 DNA sequence: TGTGCCAGCCTATTTCGGGACAGGGCCATGAACACTGAAGCTTTCTTT. Filled out from reference TRBV28 and TRBJ1-1, the complete variable domain reads DVKVTQSSRYLVKRTGEKVFLECVQDMDHENMFWYRQDPGLGLRLIYFSYDVKMKEKGDIPEGYSVSREKKERFSLILESASTNQTSMYLCASLFRDRAMNTEAFFGQGTRLTVV.

The V and J genes are TRBV2 and TRBJ2-5; TRBD1 matches at 9 bases. CDR1 and CDR2 (germline): SNHLY, FYNNEI. This CDR3 spans 14 amino acids. With V trimmed by 5 bases and J by 2 bases, 3 bases remained unmatched. CDR3 sequence (DNA): TGTGCCAGCAGTAAGGACAGGGGACAAGAGACCCAGTACTTC. Translation gives CASSKDRGQETQYF.

This rearrangement joins TRBV5-6 to TRBJ1-5; 7 positions match TRBD1. Germline V gene sequence: CDR1 SGHDT, CDR2 YYEEEE. Trimming removed 0 bases from V and 4 bases from J; junction bases left unmatched: 7. The length of the CDR3 is 16 residues. This CDR3 reads CASSLERAGGNQPQHF. In nucleotides, the CDR3 is TGTGCCAGCAGCTTGGAGCGGGCAGGGGGTAATCAGCCCCAGCATTTT.

The genes are TRBV27 and TRBJ2-1, with TRBD2 matching 7 bases. The CDR3 consists of 13 residues. Germline lookup yields CDR1 MNHEY and CDR2 SMNVEV (reference sequence). V shed 6 bases and J 7 bases; nucleotides not matched to a gene: 6. The CDR3 DNA follows: TGTGCCAGCAGCCCGGGACTACTTAATGAGCAGTTCTTC. This sequence encodes CASSPGLLNEQFF.

This sequence joins TRBV30 and TRBJ1-1, with TRBD1 matching 7 bases. The CDR3 extends over 14 amino acids. Germline lookup yields CDR1 GTSNPN and CDR2 SVGIG (reference sequence). Losses at the gene ends were 3 bases for V and 1 base for J; bases not matched to a gene: 5. CDR3 residues: CAWRPRQGNTEAFF. The CDR3 bases are TGTGCCTGGAGGCCCCGACAGGGGAACACTGAAGCTTTCTTT.

This chain uses TRBV29-1 with TRBJ2-3; possibly TRBD2 for D (5 bases). CDR1 is SQVTM, CDR2 ANQGSEA, per germline. Trimming removed 7 bases at V and 0 bases at J, with 14 bases between. CDR3 length equals 14 residues. The CDR3 here is CSAGTATSTDTQYF. CDR3 coding DNA: TGCAGCGCGGGAACAGCAACTAGCACAGATACGCAGTATTTT.

The chain joins TRBV10-1 to TRBJ1-2; D is ambiguous. CDR1 and CDR2 from the germline V gene are WNHNN and SYGVQD (reference sequence). V lost 3 bases and J lost 1, with 3 bases in between. The CDR3 extends over 12 amino acids. The CDR3 nucleotides read TGCGCCAGCAGTGATAATAACTATGGCTACACCTTC. Its translation is CASSDNNYGYTF.

Many counts were recorded for this clone. The chain is built from TRBV5-1 and TRBJ2-1; unclear D gene. Germline values: CDR1 SGHRS, CDR2 YFSETQ. Trimming removed 0 bases from V and 9 bases from J, with 19 bases in between. The CDR3 totals 16 residues. CDR3 loop: CASSLARGVAVGEQFF. CDR3 DNA sequence: TGCGCCAGCAGCTTGGCAAGAGGAGTAGCAGTAGGTGAGCAGTTCTTC.

The chain couples TRBV7-2 to TRBJ2-1, with 8 nucleotides matching TRBD2. The CDR3 is 15 residues long. V dropped 3 bases and J dropped 8; count of bases not matched to a gene: 9. CDR1 and CDR2 (germline): SGHTA, FQGNSA. CDR3 loop: CASSLGRTSKDEQFF. The CDR3 nucleotides read TGTGCCAGCAGCTTGGGCCGGACTAGCAAGGATGAGCAGTTCTTC.

This chain connects TRBV12-5 to TRBJ1-4; the D is unclear. Per germline, CDR1 LGHNT and CDR2 FRNRAP. CDR3 size: 13 residues. Trimming cost V 2 bases and J 7 bases, with 8 bases left between them. The CDR3 loop reads CASGLSEFEKLFF. For the CDR3, the DNA is TGTGCTAGTGGTTTGTCCGAGTTTGAAAAACTGTTTTTT.

The chain joins TRBV7-7 to TRBJ2-3, with 8 positions matching TRBD1. Losses at the gene ends were 1 base for V and 5 bases for J; bases not matched to a gene: 8. Germline V CDR1 and CDR2: SSHAT, FNYEAQ (reference sequence). CDR3 length equals 16 residues. The CDR3 bases are TGTGCCAGCAGCTTAGGGGGGCAGGGGGCAGGAGATACGCAGTATTTT. It specifies CASSLGGQGAGDTQYF.

The chain has TRBV4-1 and TRBJ1-2; D is perhaps TRBD1 (6 bases). The germline gives CDR1 MGHRA, CDR2 YSYEKL. This CDR3 region has 15 residues. V lost 1 base and J 3 bases, leaving 12 bases between the germline ends. CDR3 amino acids: CASSQGAGADYGYTF. The CDR3 DNA sequence: TGCGCCAGCAGCCAAGGAGCAGGGGCGGACTATGGCTACACCTTC.

The chain uses TRBV10-2 and TRBJ2-1; TRBD2 matches at 10 bases. Germline CDR1 WSHSY, CDR2 SAAADI. J gave up 10 bases and V 6 bases, and 6 bases lay outside the gene matches. This CDR3 has 13 amino acids. The CDR3 coding sequence is TGCGCCAGCAGGGCTAGCGGGGGAGAAGAGCAGTTCTTC. Residues: CASRASGGEEQFF.